What follows is one T cell receptor (beta chain) and its context. Its antigen is unknown. The sample comes from a study of T cell responses to AZD1222 COVID-19 vaccine. Study-level points and caveats: Scientists sampled the repertoires only once the peak T cell response had passed. There were mostly white British donors and more females than males, and clonal diversity was possibly underestimated. Spike-wide coverage was observed for vaccine-associated CD4 TCRs, with dominant responses at 160-218 and 743-854.

The ends were cut back, 1 base at V and 8 bases at J, with 8 bases in the middle. Per the germline V gene, CDR1 is SGHAT and CDR2 is FQNNGV. The CDR3 contains 13 residues. Some clones are missing from TCRdb's copy, which holds only in-frame ones; the method was immunoSEQ multiplex PCR. In the table there are roughly 120,000 clones, 90% to 95% of which are singletons. The TCR was taken from an adult in good health. Sequences were derived from peripheral blood, sampled on day 0 of AZD1222 vaccination. The chain carries TRBV11-2 and TRBJ1-4; unclear D gene. The CDR3 reads CASSLGGAEKLFF. CDR3 DNA: TGTGCCAGCAGCTTAGGAGGCGCGGAAAAACTGTTTTTT. Full variable domain (rest looked up from reference TRBV11-2 and TRBJ1-4): EAGVAQSPRYKIIEKRQSVAFWCNPISGHATLYWYQQILGQGPKLLIQFQNNGVVDDSQLPKDRFSAERLKGVDSTLKIQPAKLEDSAVYLCASSLGGAEKLFFGSGTQLSVL.